These 21 T cell receptor beta chains originate from one sample sequenced in a study of blood T cell repertoires in COVID-19. Profiling relied on immunoSEQ multiplex PCR, and the TCRdb table lists in-frame clones only, not all of them. The table records roughly 240,000 clones, more than 80% of them present only once. The specimen sequenced was PBMCs or T cells enriched from blood (not recorded which). All receptors come from a man aged 45-65 years who had been exposed to COVID-19.

The V and J genes are TRBV7-2 and TRBJ1-2, with 10 bases matching TRBD1. In germline, CDR1 is SGHTA, CDR2 FQGNSA. Trimming removed 3 bases from V and 8 bases from J; junction bases left unmatched: 6. The CDR3 spans 14 residues. This CDR3 is CASSFRTGGRGYTF. In DNA form, the CDR3 reads TGTGCCAGCAGCTTCCGGACAGGGGGAAGGGGCTACACCTTC.

The gene calls are TRBV5-1 and TRBJ1-1; the D is unclear. The CDR3 contains 13 residues. In germline, CDR1 is SGHRS, CDR2 YFSETQ. V was trimmed by 0 bases and J by 5 bases, leaving 8 bases between them. The CDR3 bases are TGCGCCAGCAGCTTGGAAGGGAGTACTGAAGCTTTCTTT. Its protein is CASSLEGSTEAFF.

This clone was recorded only once. The CDR3 bases are TGTGCCAGCAGTGACCACGGGACACCCCTCCACTTT. Its protein is CASSDHGTPLHF. The gene calls are TRBV2 and TRBJ1-6; no clear D gene. CDR1 and CDR2 (germline): SNHLY, FYNNEI. This CDR3 is built from 12 residues. Trimming left V 3 bases short and J 11 bases short, with 8 bases between.

The chain links TRBV7-2 to TRBJ2-7, with D tentatively TRBD1 (5 bases). Germline V gene lookup returns CDR1 SGHTA and CDR2 FQGNSA. Trimming took 4 bases from V and 0 from J, leaving 7 bases between them. The CDR3 contains 13 residues. The CDR3 DNA reads as TGTGCCAGCAGCTACAGGAGCTCCTACGAGCAGTACTTC. It is translated as CASSYRSSYEQYF.

The chain recombines TRBV5-4 with TRBJ2-2, with 10 bases aligning to TRBD2. The CDR3 has 18 amino acids. J gave up 1 base and V 4 bases, and 10 bases lay outside the gene matches. Germline V gives CDR1 SGHNT, CDR2 YYREEE (reference sequence). Written as DNA, the CDR3 is TGTGCCAGCAGCCCGGCATATATAGCGGGAGGGAACACCGGGGAGCTGTTTTTT. Protein product: CASSPAYIAGGNTGELFF.

The V gene is TRBV5-1, the J gene TRBJ2-1, with TRBD2 identical over 9 bases. Per germline, CDR1 SGHRS and CDR2 YFSETQ. The CDR3 is 17 residues long. Trimming took 0 bases from V and 5 from J; bases not matched to a gene: 9. The CDR3 coding sequence is TGCGCCAGCAGCTTGGAGGGACGCGGGAGGGGAAACAATGAGCAGTTCTTC. Protein: CASSLEGRGRGNNEQFF.

The chain has TRBV19 and TRBJ1-2; no firm D call. V lost 1 base and J 4 bases, leaving 10 bases between the germline ends. The germline V gene has CDR1 LNHDA and CDR2 SQIVND (reference sequence). The CDR3 totals 14 residues. The CDR3 protein is CASSIVVSTYGYTF. CDR3 sequence (DNA): TGTGCCAGTAGTATAGTGGTGAGCACCTATGGCTACACCTTC.

The chain joins TRBV2 to TRBJ1-2; D possibly corresponds to TRBD1 (6 bases). This CDR3 comprises 14 residues. Germline assignment: CDR1 SNHLY and CDR2 FYNNEI. V lost 3 bases and J lost 8, with 16 bases in between. In DNA form, the CDR3 reads TGTGCCAGCAGTGATGGCCAGGGGAGGGGCGGCTACACCTTC. Translated, it gives CASSDGQGRGGYTF.

This clone was seen more than once but under ten times. The same CDR3 arises from other DNA sequences in this sample as well. The chain recombines TRBV6-5 with TRBJ1-3, with 8 bases aligning to TRBD1. V shed 6 bases and J 4 bases; nucleotides not matched to a gene: 5. CDR1 and CDR2 from the germline V gene are MNHEY and SVGAGI. The CDR3 consists of 14 residues. In DNA, the CDR3 is TGTGCCAGCAGCTCAGGGGGCGCGGGAAACACCATATATTTT. It yields the protein CASSSGGAGNTIYF.

The chain couples TRBV2 to TRBJ2-7; tentative D call: TRBD2 (5 bases). The germline CDR1 and CDR2 sequences are SNHLY and FYNNEI. V was clipped by 8 bases and J by 0 bases, with 14 bases between them. The CDR3 is made up of 14 amino acids. CDR3 DNA sequence: TGTGCCAGCGGAGGAGAGAGGAGCTCCTACGAGCAGTACTTC. Amino acids: CASGGERSSYEQYF.

The rearrangement uses TRBV19 and TRBJ2-1; no clear D gene. Deletions cut 4 bases from V and 6 bases from J, with 7 bases between. The CDR3 sequence is 12 residues long. The germline gives CDR1 LNHDA, CDR2 SQIVND (reference sequence). CDR3 coding DNA: TGTGCCAGTAGTACTTTCGTCAATGAGCAGTTCTTC. This sequence encodes CASSTFVNEQFF.

This CDR3 is CASSLLLVAYNEQFF. CDR3 in DNA: TGTGCCAGCAGCCTACTTTTGGTTGCGTACAATGAGCAGTTCTTC. The chain joins TRBV14 to TRBJ2-1; D is unresolved. V dropped 4 bases and J dropped 4 bases, with 14 bases sitting between them. Germline V gives CDR1 SGHDN, CDR2 FVKESK. This CDR3 contains 15 residues.

The chain joins TRBV2 to TRBJ2-6, with D possibly being TRBD2 (6 bases). CDR3 size: 15 residues. Per the germline V gene, CDR1 is SNHLY and CDR2 is FYNNEI. The V gene lost 4 bases and the J gene lost 0 bases, with 7 bases spanning the gap. In nucleotides, the CDR3 is TGTGCCAGCAGTGTGGGGGGCTCTGGGGCCAACGTCCTGACTTTC. Amino acids: CASSVGGSGANVLTF. Based on the CDR3 plus reference TRBV2 and TRBJ2-6, the full variable domain is EPEVTQTPSHQVTQMGQEVILRCVPISNHLYFYWYRQILGQKVEFLVSFYNNEISEKSEIFDDQFSVERPDGSNFTLKIRSTKLEDSAMYFCASSVGGSGANVLTFGAGSRLTVL.

This rearrangement joins TRBV28 to TRBJ1-1; unclear D gene. The CDR3 is 14 residues long. Looked up from germline, CDR1 is MDHEN and CDR2 is SYDVKM. V lost 6 bases and J lost 1, with 12 bases in between. CDR3 amino acids: CASSSTPGNTEAFF. The CDR3, as DNA: TGTGCCAGCAGCAGCACGCCGGGGAACACTGAAGCTTTCTTT.

The chain recombines TRBV5-4 with TRBJ2-5; D may be TRBD2 (6 bases). The germline V gene has CDR1 SGHNT and CDR2 YYREEE (reference sequence). Trimming left V 4 bases short and J 2 bases short, with 18 bases between. The CDR3 covers 16 residues. The chain's CDR3 is CASSPGRGTLQETQYF. The CDR3, as DNA: TGTGCCAGCAGCCCAGGACGCGGGACCCTACAAGAGACCCAGTACTTC.

The chain employs TRBV7-2 and TRBJ2-7; 7 positions agree with TRBD2. Germline CDR1 is SGHTA and CDR2 is FQGNSA. This CDR3 region has 13 residues. The CDR3 region is CASSLAGGYEQYV. The DNA for the CDR3 is TGTGCCAGCAGCCTAGCCGGGGGGTACGAGCAGTACGTC.

This clone was seen only once. The chain links TRBV5-1 to TRBJ2-1; TRBD2 agrees at 7 bases. The V gene end was trimmed by 1 base and the J gene end by 9 bases; junction bases not matched to a gene: 10. CDR3 length equals 15 residues. Per germline, CDR1 SGHRS and CDR2 YFSETQ. The CDR3 region has the DNA TGCGCCAGCAGCTTGAAAGGAGACCCGGGGGGTGAGCAGTTCTTC. Its translation is CASSLKGDPGGEQFF.

The chain links TRBV5-8 to TRBJ1-2; D possibly corresponds to TRBD1 (6 bases). The V end lost 5 bases, the J end lost 8 bases, and 16 bases lay between the germline ends. Per germline, CDR1 SGHTS and CDR2 YDEGEE. The CDR3 totals 13 residues. The CDR3 DNA follows: TGTGCCAGCAGTCCCAAGGGGGAGTCAGGCTACACCTTC. Translation: CASSPKGESGYTF.

The rearrangement uses TRBV7-3 and TRBJ2-1; D is possibly TRBD2 (6 bases). Trimming removed 8 bases at V and 8 bases at J, with 19 bases between. The length of the CDR3 is 14 residues. Looked up from germline, CDR1 is SGHTA and CDR2 is FQGTGA. Written as DNA, the CDR3 is TGTGCCAGCGCCGGAGGGCCGGGGAATTATGAGCAGTTCTTC. This encodes CASAGGPGNYEQFF.

The chain uses TRBV28 and TRBJ1-2; D unresolved. Trimming removed 7 bases at V and 3 bases at J, with 9 bases between. CDR1 and CDR2 (germline): MDHEN, SYDVKM. This CDR3 is built from 12 residues. As DNA, the CDR3 is TGTGCCAGCAACCTAGCCCACTATGGCTACACCTTC. It translates to CASNLAHYGYTF.

In this sample, this clone turned up a few times. The chain employs TRBV4-2 and TRBJ1-6; TRBD1 agrees at 9 bases. V was pared by 1 base and J by 8 bases, with 18 bases of the junction left unmatched. This CDR3 spans 20 amino acids. Germline-derived CDR1 and CDR2 are LGHNA and YNFKEQ. CDR3 in amino acids: CASSQVVGTGTLIWDSPLHF. The CDR3 bases are TGTGCCAGCAGCCAAGTCGTGGGGACAGGGACCCTCATTTGGGATTCACCCCTCCACTTT.